The 28 T cell receptor beta chains below all came from one sample that was sequenced in a study of metastatic and nonmetastatic thyroid tumors (dated by TCRdb to the early 2020s). Before undergoing thyroid surgery, none of the patients had been given any kind of treatment. Libraries were made using PCR. These reads were obtained on an Illumina HiSeq 4000. The public sequencing data were trimmed at Q25 with fastp and processed into clonotypes with MiXCR by TCRdb, which kept only in-frame beta chains. The sample records 35,000 to 50,000 clones, less than 4.5% of which are singletons. The leading ten clones occupy 8.5% to 10% of the sample. Sequenced material: blood. The receptors stem from a female donor with papillary thyroid cancer or a benign thyroid nodule (not recorded which). Some clones in this sample may be carry-over from other donors' samples.

This clone was found many times. The CDR3 DNA is TGTGCCACCAGCAGAGATCAGACAGCTAACTATGGCTACACCTTC. Encoded protein: CATSRDQTANYGYTF. The chain couples TRBV15 to TRBJ1-2; D possibly corresponds to TRBD1 (5 bases). Germline values: CDR1 LNHNV, CDR2 YYDKDF (reference sequence). The CDR3 sequence is 15 residues long. Trimming stripped 0 bases from V and 0 bases from J, with 8 bases between.

Remarks on this clone: Just one base apart from a much larger clone, this may be a read error. The genes are TRBV30 and TRBJ1-2, with D uncertain. Germline CDR1 GTSNPN, CDR2 SVGIG (reference sequence). This CDR3 spans 15 amino acids. CDR3 region: CVILDVGKSFYGYTF. The CDR3 DNA sequence: TGTGTAATATTAGATGTGGGCAAGAGCTTCTATGGCTACACCTTC.

The chain couples TRBV6-4 to TRBJ2-1; 10 nucleotides align to TRBD2. The CDR3 is 15 residues long. The V gene end was trimmed by 6 bases and the J gene end by 4 bases; junction bases not matched to a gene: 6. Germline V gives CDR1 MRHNA, CDR2 SNTAGT. CDR3 DNA: TGTGCCAGCAGCCCGGGACTAGCGCAATACAATGAGCAGTTCTTC. As protein: CASSPGLAQYNEQFF.

There are a few counts of this clone. The identical CDR3 is also encoded by other nucleotide sequences in the sample. This chain links TRBV28 with TRBJ1-1; D uncertain. Germline values: CDR1 MDHEN, CDR2 SYDVKM. V shed 6 bases and J shed 3 bases, with 14 bases lying between them. This CDR3 contains 14 residues. The CDR3 DNA is TGTGCCAGCAGACCCCGAAGCAGCTACACTGAAGCTTTCTTT. This codes for CASRPRSSYTEAFF. The complete variable domain, with remaining parts taken from reference TRBV28 and TRBJ1-1, reads DVKVTQSSRYLVKRTGEKVFLECVQDMDHENMFWYRQDPGLGLRLIYFSYDVKMKEKGDIPEGYSVSREKKERFSLILESASTNQTSMYLCASRPRSSYTEAFFGQGTRLTVV.

This clone has at least ten counts. The rearrangement joins TRBV10-3 to TRBJ2-7, with TRBD2 as a possible D gene (5 bases). The CDR3 is 12 residues long. The V gene lost 8 bases and the J gene lost 5 bases, with 13 bases spanning the gap. From germline, CDR1 is ENHRY and CDR2 SYGVKD. The chain's CDR3 is CAIRRSGDEQYF. The CDR3 nucleotides are TGTGCCATCCGGAGGTCTGGCGACGAGCAGTACTTC.

Sample share makes this clone medium-sized. The chain is built from TRBV6-1 and TRBJ2-6; D unresolved. From germline, CDR1 is MNHNS and CDR2 SASEGT. This CDR3 spans 15 amino acids. The ends were cut back, 5 bases at V and 4 bases at J, with 12 bases in the middle. CDR3 sequence (DNA): TGTGCCAGCAGTTACAAGGGTCCCGGGGCCAACGTCCTGACTTTC. It translates to CASSYKGPGANVLTF.

This clone was detected ten times or more. The gene calls are TRBV30 and TRBJ1-6; no firm D call. CDR1 is GTSNPN and CDR2 is SVGIG in the germline V gene (reference sequence). Trimming shortened V by 0 bases and J by 6 bases, and 6 bases separated the two germline ends. The CDR3 is 13 amino acids. CDR3 DNA sequence: TGTGCCTGGAGTGTCCAGACTAATTCACCCCTCCACTTT. It yields the protein CAWSVQTNSPLHF.

The sample holds a few counts of this clone. The chain employs TRBV28 and TRBJ1-1; D remains unclear. Germline V CDR1 and CDR2: MDHEN, SYDVKM. Trimming pared 7 bases from V and 4 bases from J, leaving 16 bases between. This CDR3 is 14 amino acids long. This chain's CDR3 is CASMRPGLGTEAFF. The CDR3 DNA follows: TGTGCCAGCATGAGGCCCGGGCTAGGCACTGAAGCTTTCTTT.

This clone came up many times. A junction boundary mismatches the germline segment, possibly from a read error. This chain links TRBV7-7 with TRBJ2-2; a weak D match, TRBD2 (5 bases). The CDR3 extends over 14 amino acids. The germline gives CDR1 SSHAT, CDR2 FNYEAQ (reference sequence). This chain's CDR3 is CASSLAIGTGELFF. CDR3 sequence (DNA): TGTGCTAGCAGCTTAGCGATAGGGACCGGGGAGCTGTTTTTT.

This clone was observed a handful of times. A single base separates this from a much larger clone, so it may be a read error. The chain joins TRBV20-1 to TRBJ2-5, with D perhaps matching TRBD1 (5 bases). V was cut by 1 base and J by 1 base, with 16 bases left in between. Germline assignment: CDR1 DFQATT and CDR2 SNEGSKA (reference sequence). The CDR3 loop spans 16 amino acids. The DNA of the CDR3 is TGCAGTGCTAGAGTTAGGCACTGGGGCCGCCAAGAGACCCAGTACTTC. It is translated as CSARVRHWGRQETQYF.

This clone was seen only a few times. J is TRBJ2-7 and V is TRBV11-2; the match to TRBD2 covers 8 bases. V was pared by 3 bases and J by 3 bases, with 1 base of the junction left unmatched. The CDR3 covers 13 residues. CDR1 and CDR2 (germline): SGHAT, FQNNGV. CDR3 DNA: TGTGCCAGCAGCTTTCTAGCGGGCTACGAGCAGTACTTC. Its protein is CASSFLAGYEQYF.

This clone was detected only a few times. A much larger clone lies a single base off, so this may be a read error. V gene TRBV30 combines with J gene TRBJ2-7; 7 bases map to TRBD2. The CDR3 has 13 residues. Germline V gene lookup returns CDR1 GTSNPN and CDR2 SVGIG (reference sequence). This CDR3 is CGWSRTSSYEQYF. The CDR3 DNA reads as TGTGGCTGGAGTAGGACTAGCTCCTACGAGCAGTACTTC.

This clone was observed a few times. The chain couples TRBV30 to TRBJ1-1; TRBD1 is a possible D gene (5 bases). The CDR3 extends over 12 amino acids. Germline V gene data show CDR1 as GTSNPN and CDR2 as SVGIG (reference sequence). The V and J ends lost 8 bases and 5 bases respectively, with 15 bases between them. The CDR3 nucleotides are TGTGCCGCGATGGGGGAGAGGACTGAAGCTTTCTTT. Its translation: CAAMGERTEAFF.

At least ten counts were recorded for this clone. V gene TRBV12-3 or TRBV12-4 combines with J gene TRBJ1-5, with a tentative D call TRBD1 (5 bases). The germline V and J ends were trimmed by 3 bases and 6 bases, with 6 bases remaining between them. This CDR3 comprises 12 residues. Here the CDR3 reads CASSLGGQPQHF. The CDR3 nucleotides read TGTGCCAGCAGTTTGGGGGGTCAGCCCCAGCATTTT.

This sequence joins TRBV12-3 or TRBV12-4 and TRBJ2-2, with 8 bases matching TRBD2. This CDR3 contains 16 residues. V shed 6 bases, J shed 6 bases, and the junction held 12 bases outside the gene matches. CDR3 loop: CASRTGLAGVPGELFF. Written as DNA, the CDR3 is TGTGCCAGCAGGACCGGACTAGCTGGAGTCCCCGGGGAGCTGTTTTTT.

This clone was counted ten times or more. The chain links TRBV11-2 to TRBJ2-2; D uncertain. V was shortened by 0 bases and J by 3 bases, with 11 bases between the two germline ends. CDR3 length: 16 amino acids. From germline, CDR1 is SGHAT and CDR2 FQNNGV. CDR3 bases: TGTGCCAGCAGCTTAGAGTGGGATTCCTACACCGGGGAGCTGTTTTTT. It translates to CASSLEWDSYTGELFF.

This clone was observed at least ten times. The chain links TRBV20-1 to TRBJ2-1; no firm D call. Trimming took 4 bases from V and 0 from J, leaving 16 bases between them. The germline gives CDR1 DFQATT, CDR2 SNEGSKA (reference sequence). The CDR3 totals 16 residues. The CDR3 bases are TGCAGTGCTAAACCAGAAGCCTCCCGCTCCTACAATGAGCAGTTCTTC. Amino acids: CSAKPEASRSYNEQFF.

The chain recombines TRBV19 with TRBJ2-7; 7 bases are a match to TRBD2. J lost 2 bases, V lost 10 bases, and 8 bases had no gene match. The length of the CDR3 is 13 residues. Germline CDR1 reads LNHDA; CDR2 reads SQIVND (reference sequence). The CDR3 bases are TGTGCCACCCGACTAGCTGGGGCCTACGAGCAGTACTTC. Protein product: CATRLAGAYEQYF.

This clone was detected ten times or more. The chain is built from TRBV10-2 and TRBJ1-2; D gene unclear. This CDR3 spans 14 amino acids. The V gene lost 2 bases and the J gene lost 4 bases, with 11 bases spanning the gap. CDR1 WSHSY and CDR2 SAAADI come from the germline V gene. The CDR3 reads CASSEPGSVYGYTF. The CDR3 DNA is TGCGCCAGCAGTGAGCCGGGCAGCGTCTATGGCTACACCTTC.

This clone came up a few times. The J gene is TRBJ1-2, the V gene TRBV2; weak D call: TRBD1 (5 bases). CDR1 and CDR2 (germline): SNHLY, FYNNEI. Trimming removed 7 bases from V and 0 bases from J, with 9 bases in between. The CDR3 runs to 13 residues. CDR3 residues: CASNYRSNYGYTF. As DNA, the CDR3 is TGTGCCAGCAATTACAGGTCTAACTATGGCTACACCTTC.

This clone was counted a few times. A read error is possible here, since a much larger clone lies one base away. The J gene is TRBJ2-7, the V gene TRBV4-1, with 7 bases fitting TRBD2. Germline CDR1 MGHRA, CDR2 YSYEKL. The CDR3 runs to 16 residues. DNA for the CDR3: TGCGCCAACAGCCAAGATTCGGCGGGAGTAGGGTACGAGCAGTACTTC. Its protein product is CANSQDSAGVGYEQYF.

This clone was seen repeatedly, ten times or more. This rearrangement joins TRBV5-8 to TRBJ2-5; D uncertain. The germline V and J ends were trimmed by 4 bases and 3 bases, with 19 bases remaining between them. Germline V gene lookup returns CDR1 SGHTS and CDR2 YDEGEE. CDR3 length equals 16 residues. This chain's CDR3 is CASSTIGWRRKETQYF. The CDR3 region has the DNA TGTGCCAGCAGCACCATAGGTTGGCGGAGAAAAGAGACCCAGTACTTC.

A few counts support this clone. This chain uses TRBV6-1 with TRBJ2-3; 8 bases fit TRBD1. Germline assignment: CDR1 MNHNS and CDR2 SASEGT. Trimming cost V 5 bases and J 4 bases; bases outside gene matches: 5. The CDR3 totals 14 residues. The CDR3 is CASSLGTGPDTQYF. In DNA, the CDR3 is TGTGCCAGCAGTCTGGGGACAGGCCCAGATACGCAGTATTTT.

This clone appeared many times. The CDR3 nucleotides are TGTGCCAGCAGCGTAGCGGGAGGCCCCCAAGAGACCCAGTACTTC. Translated, it gives CASSVAGGPQETQYF. The rearrangement links TRBV9 to TRBJ2-5; 7 bases are a match to TRBD2. CDR3 length equals 15 residues. Germline V lookup: CDR1 SGDLS, CDR2 YYNGEE. The ends lost 0 bases at V and 1 base at J; junction bases unmatched: 3.

The table lists this clone with a few counts. The chain joins TRBV6-6 to TRBJ1-2; no clear D. V shed 0 bases and J shed 1 base, with 9 bases lying between them. The CDR3 covers 15 residues. CDR1 and CDR2 (germline): MNHNY, SVGAGI (reference sequence). CDR3 nucleotide sequence: TGTGCCAGCAGTTACTCTCCAGAACTTAACTATGGCTACACCTTC. This gives the protein CASSYSPELNYGYTF.

This clone has ten or more counts. V and J are TRBV19 and TRBJ1-5; 9 positions agree with TRBD1. CDR3 length: 18 residues. Looked up from germline, CDR1 is LNHDA and CDR2 is SQIVND (reference sequence). Trimming took 3 bases from V and 6 from J; bases not matched to a gene: 15. CDR3 DNA: TGTGCCAGTAGTATCCATCGGGCACTACAGGGGGCGAGTCAGCCCCAGCATTTT. As protein: CASSIHRALQGASQPQHF.

V gene TRBV14 combines with J gene TRBJ2-5; a weak D match, TRBD2 (6 bases). V was shortened by 0 bases and J by 0 bases, with 11 bases between the two germline ends. Germline CDR1 reads SGHDN; CDR2 reads FVKESK. The CDR3 contains 16 residues. The CDR3 nucleotides are TGTGCCAGCAGCCAAGATCCTTCGGGGGACCAAGAGACCCAGTACTTC. This encodes CASSQDPSGDQETQYF.

This clone was picked up a small number of times. The chain joins TRBV6-1 to TRBJ2-3; 16 nucleotides agree with TRBD2. Germline V gives CDR1 MNHNS, CDR2 SASEGT. V trimming: 7 bases; J trimming: 3 bases; junction bases outside the gene matches: 22. The CDR3 covers 22 residues. CDR3 DNA: TGTGCCAGCACTCCAGGGACTAGCGGGAGGGCCTTCCGCCCTTTCGAGACAGATACGCAGTATTTT. Its translation: CASTPGTSGRAFRPFETDTQYF.